This T cell receptor beta chain was identified during a study of monozygotic twins with inflammatory bowel disease. Germline CDR1 reads WSHSY; CDR2 reads SAAADI. The CDR3 has 15 residues. Reprocessing the 5' RACE reads, TCRdb reports a single entry for every CDR3 protein and omits DNA. This listing includes fewer than 400,000 distinct CDR3 sequences. This TCR was recovered from a human donor with ulcerative colitis or Crohn's disease, or a healthy co-twin of an affected twin (not recorded which). The material sequenced was blood. This chain links TRBV10-2 with TRBJ2-5; the TRBD1 assignment by TCRdb is unverifiable without DNA. CDR3 sequence reads: CASSGVRGVGETQYF.